This T cell receptor (beta chain) was profiled in a study of blood T cell repertoires in COVID-19. The protocol was immunoSEQ multiplex PCR, while the TCRdb copy is restricted to in-frame clones and leaves out a portion. The sample holds about 280,000 clones, about 90% seen once. Material for sequencing was PBMCs or T cells enriched from blood (not recorded which). This TCR was recovered from a woman aged 60-70 years who had recovered from COVID-19.

Here the CDR3 DNA reads TGTGCCAGCAGCTCAATCCAGGGGAACTATGGCTACACCTTC. As protein: CASSSIQGNYGYTF. The rearrangement uses TRBV5-6 and TRBJ1-2, with TRBD1 as a possible D gene (6 bases). The germline gives CDR1 SGHDT, CDR2 YYEEEE. V was clipped by 3 bases and J by 2 bases, with 11 bases between them. The CDR3 length is 14 residues.